Each of the 11 T cell receptor beta chains below was sequenced from the same sample in a study of cytomegalovirus exposure and HLA in healthy donors. A multiplex PCR was run with 60 Vbeta primers and 13 Jbeta primers. TCRdb keeps only in-frame clones here, not all; method: immunoSEQ multiplex PCR. The sample lists about 130,000 clones; 75% to 85% were seen once. Sequencing was carried out using PBMCs. These receptors were collected from a man under 40 in good health and CMV-seropositive.

The chain is built from TRBV9 and TRBJ1-2; 10 positions match TRBD1. The CDR3 is made up of 17 amino acids. Per germline, CDR1 SGDLS and CDR2 YYNGEE. V trimming: 3 bases; J trimming: 5 bases; junction bases outside the gene matches: 13. The DNA for the CDR3 is TGTGCCAGCAGCGAGGGGACAGGGGAATGGGGGTCATATGGCTACACCTTC. It yields the protein CASSEGTGEWGSYGYTF. The full variable domain, with the rest looked up from reference TRBV9 and TRBJ1-2, is DSGVTQTPKHLITATGQRVTLRCSPRSGDLSVYWYQQSLDQGLQFLIQYYNGEERAKGNILERFSAQQFPDLHSELNLSSLELGDSALYFCASSEGTGEWGSYGYTFGSGTRLTVV.

The chain joins TRBV5-6 to TRBJ1-1; 7 bases map to TRBD1. There are 13 residues in the CDR3. Germline V gives CDR1 SGHDT, CDR2 YYEEEE. With 2 bases clipped from V and 7 bases from J, the junction kept 5 bases outside the gene matches. The CDR3 DNA follows: TGTGCCAGCAGCTTAGTCAGGGGGGATGAAGCTTTCTTT. Protein: CASSLVRGDEAFF.

The chain combines TRBV14 with TRBJ1-2; 7 bases line up with TRBD1. Germline lookup yields CDR1 SGHDN and CDR2 FVKESK. Trimming took 4 bases from V and 7 from J; bases not matched to a gene: 12. CDR3 size: 15 residues. CDR3 coding DNA: TGTGCCAGCAGCCCCTTCGGGAGGGGGCGCGGTGGCTACACCTTC. Translated, it gives CASSPFGRGRGGYTF. Variable domain in full (rest from reference TRBV14 and TRBJ1-2): EAGVTQFPSHSVIEKGQTVTLRCDPISGHDNLYWYRRVMGKEIKFLLHFVKESKQDESGMPNNRFLAERTGGTYSTLKVQPAELEDSGVYFCASSPFGRGRGGYTFGSGTRLTVV.

A note on this clone: Relative to the germline gene, one junction end is altered; a read error may explain this. The J gene is TRBJ2-6, the V gene TRBV28; 10 nucleotides line up with TRBD1. This CDR3 has 18 amino acids. Germline values: CDR1 MDHEN, CDR2 SYDVKM. The CDR3 spells CASSPRDRGGPGANGLTF. CDR3 coding DNA: TGTGCCAGCAGTCCGCGGGACAGGGGCGGACCTGGGGCCAACGGCCTGACTTTC.

This sequence joins TRBV6-5 and TRBJ1-3; D uncertain. The germline gives CDR1 MNHEY, CDR2 SVGAGI. V was clipped by 2 bases and J by 7 bases, with 9 bases between them. The CDR3 contains 13 residues. The CDR3 DNA reads TGTGCCAGCAGTTACGGTCGTCGGAACACCATATATTTT. Its translation: CASSYGRRNTIYF.

This clone was found a few times. The chain is built from TRBV27 and TRBJ1-1, with D tentatively TRBD1 (5 bases). V was pared by 4 bases and J by 3 bases, with 15 bases between. The CDR3 loop spans 15 amino acids. Germline CDR1 is MNHEY and CDR2 is SMNVEV (reference sequence). The CDR3 DNA reads as TGTGCCAGCAGTTCGAAAAAAAACAGGTACACTGAAGCTTTCTTT. This encodes CASSSKKNRYTEAFF.

V is TRBV6-5 and J is TRBJ1-1; D ambiguous. This CDR3 is 14 amino acids long. CDR1 MNHEY and CDR2 SVGAGI come from the germline V gene. Trimming took 7 bases from V and 4 from J, leaving 16 bases between them. The CDR3 DNA follows: TGTGCCAGCACCGAAAGGAGTAGCAGCACTGAAGCTTTCTTT. It specifies CASTERSSSTEAFF.

The CDR3 here is CSVPTGLAGGREQFF. The CDR3 DNA sequence: TGCAGCGTCCCGACCGGACTAGCGGGGGGGAGGGAGCAGTTCTTC. This rearrangement joins TRBV29-1 to TRBJ2-1, with TRBD2 matching 15 bases. J lost 10 bases, V lost 6 bases, and 10 bases had no gene match. CDR1 is SQVTM and CDR2 is ANQGSEA in the germline V gene. The length of the CDR3 is 15 residues.

The J gene is TRBJ2-1, the V gene TRBV5-8; D remains ambiguous. Germline-derived CDR1 and CDR2 are SGHTS and YDEGEE. This CDR3 spans 15 amino acids. Trimming took off 2 bases at V and 0 bases at J, with 9 bases between the two ends. For the CDR3, the DNA is TGTGCCAGCAGCTTCGGTAGGAGCTCCTACAATGAGCAGTTCTTC. Amino acids: CASSFGRSSYNEQFF.

The chain combines TRBV4-1 with TRBJ1-1; possible D gene TRBD1, 6 bases. Germline V lookup: CDR1 MGHRA, CDR2 YSYEKL. V was clipped by 0 bases and J by 7 bases, with 18 bases between them. This CDR3 is 16 amino acids long. The CDR3 DNA follows: TGCGCCAGCAGCCAAGATAGGGCCCGGGGGGCTGGTGAAGCTTTCTTT. Translating it yields CASSQDRARGAGEAFF.

The chain joins TRBV7-6 to TRBJ2-2, with a possible D match to TRBD2 (6 bases). Germline CDR1 SGHVS, CDR2 FNYEAQ. Trimming removed 2 bases at V and 4 bases at J, with 11 bases between. The CDR3 has 15 residues. CDR3 nucleotide sequence: TGTGCCAGCAGCTTATTATCCGGGGGCACCGGGGAGCTGTTTTTT. Residues: CASSLLSGGTGELFF.